Listed here are 3 T cell receptor beta chains from one sample, sequenced in a study of response to subunit inactivated influenza vaccine. TCRdb ran MiXCR on the RT-PCR reads and lists one entry per CDR3 protein. Here the sample spans about 530,000 distinct CDR3 sequences, over 10% being singletons. This sample comprised PBMCs from blood, obtained 45 days after vaccination. The receptors shown here come from a man aged 50-60 years who received an inactivated influenza vaccine.

The chain joins TRBV27 to TRBJ1-1, with D uncertain. Germline V gene lookup returns CDR1 MNHEY and CDR2 SMNVEV (reference sequence). The CDR3 spans 14 residues. V was cut by 6 bases and J by 0 bases, with 11 bases left in between. CDR3 residues: CASRIKILNTEAFF. The CDR3 nucleotides are TGTGCCAGCAGAATCAAGATTTTGAACACTGAAGCTTTCTTT.

In its sample, this clonotype was seen a few times. V usage is TRBV20-1 and J usage is TRBJ2-3; D possibly uses TRBD1 or TRBD2 (6 bases each). The V gene lost 0 bases and the J gene lost 6 bases, with 19 bases spanning the gap. The CDR3 runs to 16 residues. The germline V gene encodes CDR1 DFQATT and CDR2 SNEGSKA (reference sequence). The CDR3 nucleotides are TGCAGTGCTAGAGATCTTGGCGGGACAAGGGTTGATACGCAGTATTTT. It codes for CSARDLGGTRVDTQYF.

This clonotype was recorded at least ten times. The chain employs TRBV20-1 and TRBJ2-1; weak D call: TRBD2 (6 bases). The CDR3 has 15 amino acids. Germline CDR1 reads DFQATT; CDR2 reads SNEGSKA (reference sequence). The V end lost 5 bases, the J end lost 0 bases, and 14 bases lay between the germline ends. This CDR3 is CSARDHGSSYNEQFF. The CDR3, as DNA: TGCAGTGCTCGGGACCACGGGAGCTCCTACAATGAGCAGTTCTTC.